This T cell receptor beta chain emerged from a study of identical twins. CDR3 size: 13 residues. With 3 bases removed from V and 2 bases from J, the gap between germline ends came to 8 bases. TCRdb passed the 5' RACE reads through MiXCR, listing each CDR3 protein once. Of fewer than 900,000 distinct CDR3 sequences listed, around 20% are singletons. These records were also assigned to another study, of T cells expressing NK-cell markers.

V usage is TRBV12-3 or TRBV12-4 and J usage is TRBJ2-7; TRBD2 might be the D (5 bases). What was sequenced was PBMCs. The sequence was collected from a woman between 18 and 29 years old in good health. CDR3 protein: CASSFRGPYEQYF. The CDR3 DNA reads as TGTGCCAGCAGTTTTCGGGGTCCCTACGAGCAGTACTTC.